This T cell receptor (beta chain) comes out of a study of cytomegalovirus exposure and HLA in healthy donors (dated 2017 in TCRdb). In terms of the full investigation: In an earlier analysis of 587 of the donors, under 300 Gb of sequence data and about 110 million unique TCR beta sequences from about 179 million T cells were reported. Donor age, sex, ethnicity and CMV serostatus were compiled alongside the repertoire data. About 300 gigabases of sequencing data and roughly 90 million unique TCR sequences were included in an early release covering around 600 HLA-typed donors. A later genetic analysis took genome-wide SNP genotypes for about 65% of the roughly 670 donors and used that subset as a discovery cohort. Both class I and class II loci were covered by HLA typing, at four-digit resolution. The study used immunosequencing to profile the T cell repertoires of 670 or so subjects and linked those repertoires to cytomegalovirus serostatus. In the later analysis, no new phenotypic data were used to find candidate immune exposures; instead, reliance was placed on TCR beta sequences and their occurrence across donors. In a later analysis, previously published TCR beta repertoires from about 670 donors were re-analyzed and high-resolution HLA genotyping was added so that TCR occurrence patterns could be studied. The number of typed donors differed by locus: about 620-630 for A, B, C, DRB1 and DQB1; approximately 540 for DQA1; 606 for DPA1; and 450 to 480 for DPB1. Among some 400 genotyped donors of the cohort, an average of approximately 200,000 unique TCR beta nucleotide sequences was sequenced per donor, of which about 18% were non-productive. Every discovery cohort repertoire had been produced on one sequencing platform. An earlier analysis of fewer than 750 of the donors used high-throughput TCR beta sequencing to judge whether each TCR beta V gene segment behaved as functional or pseudogenic. The study aimed to test whether cataloging public T cell receptors could reveal signatures of past pathogen exposure. Besides the first cohort of 500 to 700 subjects, a separate validation cohort made up of 90 to 150 different subjects was used. Four or five DR-DQ haplotypes were treated as single units for association and clustering because of strong linkage in the cohort. To predict cytomegalovirus infection status, the study combined high-throughput TCR immunosequencing, statistical association of individual TCRs with disease status, and machine learning. Among the roughly 410 genotyped donors, approximately 81% belonged to the genetic ancestry cluster associated with self-reported Caucasian donors.

Library method: the immunoSEQ multiplex PCR assay. The multiplex PCR relied on a mix of 60 forward primers for TCR Vbeta segments and 13 reverse primers for TCR Jbeta segments. Amplification of the CDR3 region of rearranged TCR beta genes was performed with a multiplex PCR assay on genomic DNA. The amplified TCR beta libraries were sequenced on the Illumina HiSeq System as 87-base-pair reads. Per the source publication's procedure: Across the 500 to 750 repertoires, a later analysis counted 60 million to 90 million unique TCR beta chains, roughly 11 million of which were shared by at least two donors. To remove PCR and sequencing errors, raw reads were error-corrected and collapsed into unique sequences using a nearest-neighbor algorithm that merged closely related sequences. To assign V, D and J gene segments, CDR3 sequences were aligned to IMGT reference sequences. For a sequence to be retained, a match of at least six nucleotides was required to both a V gene segment and a J gene segment. Rearrangements were classified as productive when the CDR3 lacked stop codons and remained in frame with V and J, and all other rearrangements were classified as non-productive. CDR3 was defined according to IMGT convention as the region running from the second conserved V-encoded cysteine to the conserved J-encoded phenylalanine. In an earlier analysis of around 570 of the donors, sequences lacking an unambiguous match to a single V gene segment were excluded. An earlier analysis of a few hundred of the donors called V segments functional above 56.7% productive rearrangements and segregating when the between-donor standard deviation exceeded 5%. A statistical classification framework was developed to diagnose cytomegalovirus status using the catalog of TCR beta chain sequences. In a later analysis, TCR nucleotide sequences were compared against IMGT/GENE-DB human TR gene sequences so that V and J genes could be assigned. Using the TCRdist pipeline, a later analysis assigned CDR3 sequences along with most-parsimonious VDJ recombination scenarios. In a later analysis, each TCR beta chain was defined by its CDR3 amino acid sequence together with its V-gene family, and reads lacking a unique V-gene family were excluded. As a way to deal with suspected cross-contamination and a sequencing artifact, a later analysis dropped 450 to 600 nucleotide sequences that were highly shared and had low generation probability. In a later analysis, a clonal expansion index was calculated for each public chain from normalized within-repertoire ranks of inferred template counts. In a later analysis, generation probabilities were computed with a VDJ recombination model fitted to out-of-frame rearrangements, and the resulting probabilities were checked against IGoR. Hypergeometric tests were used in a later analysis to score TCR-TCR, TCR-HLA and TCR-CMV co-occurrence, with a repertoire-size bias correction applied to the TCR pairs. False discovery rates were estimated in a later analysis by permuting HLA or CMV assignments 20 times. In a later analysis, co-occurring TCRs were grouped with DBSCAN, and TCRdist sequence similarity was added when clustering was performed within HLA-allele-positive subsets. For co-occurrence clustering, repertoires with fewer than 30,000 or more than 120,000 public chains were excluded, along with roughly 5 repertoires with anomalous nucleotide sharing. The table was pulled from immuneACCESS by TCRdb, which kept in-frame rearrangements only. Such tables lose some clones; where checked, under half of the loss comes from unresolved V genes, and the rest has no known cause. That table furnishes V, J and clone size, whereas the DNA furnished D and trimming. The sample table lists about 62,000 clones, 78% of them with a count of one. Approximately 9.7% of the sample lies in the top ten.

In total, 600 or so healthy bone marrow donors made up the cohort. At the time of sampling, all cohort members were nominally healthy, though unrecorded immune exposures were likely present. The donor was CMV seronegative and was included in the group of over 300 seronegative cohort members. Each donor provided a peripheral blood sample, and peripheral blood mononuclear cells were used for TCR beta sequencing. The Qiagen DNeasy Blood Extraction Kit was used to extract genomic DNA from the blood cell samples. V is trimmed back by 0 bases and J by 1 base, and the junction contains 1 base that no gene match accounts for. The CDR3 runs 16 residues from the cysteine to the phenylalanine. Here the CDR3 DNA is all that survives: 48 bases in frame from base 1. The germline V gene supplies CDR1 MGHRA and CDR2 YSYEKL. Here is what the overall study found, with its caveats: Most TCR sequences were seen in very few donors, while some public TCRs were found in many individuals. In a later analysis, HLA-associated TCR beta chains were found to be more clonally expanded and to have lower generation probabilities than equally common non-associated chains. The sequencing pipeline was judged likely to have produced a cluster of highly shared sequence variants as a technical artifact. Several of the top co-occurrence clusters appeared to be linked to parvovirus B19, influenza, CMV and Epstein-Barr virus, according to a later analysis. The study gave a list of 150 to 200 TCR beta chains associated with cytomegalovirus. The earlier analysis of almost 600 of the donors excluded roughly 17 rarely observed V segments, including chromosome 9 orphons, because counts were too low. Sequencing depth was assumed to be roughly uniform across donors in the presence/absence analyses, though that assumption may not hold. This cohort had only TCR beta chains sequenced, and the lack of alpha or paired-chain data limited which features could be detected. The 87-base-pair reads could not distinguish some IMGT-functional V segments, including TRBV6-2 and TRBV6-3, so those segments were excluded. According to a later analysis, TCR association rates differed among HLA loci, with DRB1 alleles showing the most associated TCRs and HLA-C alleles showing the fewest. V-gene and J-gene trimming of TCR beta chains was associated with a missense DCLRE1C variant in a later genetic analysis, and the association was replicated in an independent cohort. For the cohort, immune exposure information was limited to CMV serostatus. Strong co-occurrence of HLA alleles, especially DR and DQ, made assigning TCR associations to individual alleles difficult. The classifier was reported to diagnose cytomegalovirus status with high specificity and sensitivity in both the original and validation cohorts. A further reported finding was that TCR beta sequences accurately predicted the HLA-A and HLA-B alleles for most subjects in the first cohort. Most CMV-associated TCR beta chains appeared to be HLA-restricted in a later analysis, and the HLA associations seemed to be driven largely by CMV exposure. In vitro tests confirmed that a few of the cytomegalovirus-associated TCR beta chains recognize cytomegalovirus antigens. An earlier analysis of some 590 of the donors showed that most TCR beta V segments appeared in productive rearrangements either about 90% or about 30% of the time, which broadly matched IMGT annotations. The authors suggested that the approach could potentially be extended to other disease states and immunological phenotypes. Linkage disequilibrium might explain the correlated functional status among segregating V segments, but an unknown experimental factor could not be excluded. According to a later genetic analysis, donors in an Asian-associated ancestry cluster had fewer N-insertions in productive TCRs than the approximately 710-donor mean. HLA typing was unavailable for some donors at each locus, so association tests used only the typed subset. A later analysis associated 16,951 TCR beta sequences with specific HLA alleles at a false discovery rate of 0.05.

For this clone: The specificity of this receptor is unknown. No base qualities exist here, and no much larger clone lies one base off it.

The chain employs TRBV4-1 and TRBJ1-4, with TRBD1 matching 8 junction bases. Sequenced: PBMCs. The receptor comes from a middle-aged man in good health and CMV-seronegative. The bases read TGCGCCAGCAGCCAAGAAACAGGGGGAACTAATGAAAAACTGTTTTTT. This sequence encodes CASSQETGGTNEKLFF.